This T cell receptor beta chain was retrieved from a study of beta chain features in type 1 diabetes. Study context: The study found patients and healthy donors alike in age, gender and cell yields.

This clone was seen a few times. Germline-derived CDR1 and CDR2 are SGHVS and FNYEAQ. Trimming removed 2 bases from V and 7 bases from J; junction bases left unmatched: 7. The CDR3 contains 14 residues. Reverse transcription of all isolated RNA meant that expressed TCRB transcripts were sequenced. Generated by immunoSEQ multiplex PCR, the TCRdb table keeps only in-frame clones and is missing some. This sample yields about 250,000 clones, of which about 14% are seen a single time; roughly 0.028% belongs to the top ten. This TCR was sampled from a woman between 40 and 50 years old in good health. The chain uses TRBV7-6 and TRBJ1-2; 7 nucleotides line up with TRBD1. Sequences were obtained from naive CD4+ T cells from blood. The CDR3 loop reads CASSLRDSFRGYTF. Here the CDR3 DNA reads TGTGCCAGCAGCTTACGGGACAGTTTCCGTGGCTACACCTTC.